A selection of T cell receptor beta chains follows, all from one sample in a study of blood T cell repertoires in COVID-19. Generated by immunoSEQ multiplex PCR, the TCRdb table keeps only in-frame clones and is missing some. Of approximately 230,000 clones in the sample, around 82% were seen once. Sequenced material: peripheral blood. These receptors were obtained from a woman older than 75 with active or convalescent COVID-19. The CDR3 runs from the conserved cysteine through the conserved F or W. D genes are given only for firm matches. A clone size is listed for some rows: how often the clone was seen (once, few, many), or a class if it is expanded.

abundance,v_gene,j_gene,d_gene,CDR3nt,CDR3aa
NA,TRBV9,TRBJ1-2,TRBD1,TGTGCCAGCAGCGTAGAGGGACAGGGTGGTGGCTACACCTTC,CASSVEGQGGGYTF
NA,TRBV2,TRBJ2-3,TRBD2,TGTGCCAGCAGACGACTAGCGGGAGGGCGAATTGGCACAGATACGCAGTATTTT,CASRRLAGGRIGTDTQYF
NA,TRBV5-4,TRBJ1-2,TRBD1,TGTGCCAGCAGCTTGCAGGGGGCGTATGGCTACACCTTC,CASSLQGAYGYTF
NA,TRBV5-1,TRBJ2-1,TRBD2,TGCGCCAGCAGCTTGGGACTAGCGGTCTACAATGAGCAGTTCTTC,CASSLGLAVYNEQFF
few,TRBV24-1,TRBJ1-2,NA,TGTGCCACCAGTGAACCAACACGTGGCTACACCTTC,CATSEPTRGYTF
NA,TRBV5-1,TRBJ1-2,TRBD1,TGCGCCAGCAGCCCAGACAGGGGGAACTATGGCTACACCTTC,CASSPDRGNYGYTF
few,TRBV5-6,TRBJ1-2,TRBD1,TGTGCCAGCAGCTTTAAGGACAGGGCCTATGGCTACACCTTC,CASSFKDRAYGYTF
NA,TRBV9,TRBJ2-5,TRBD1,TGTGCCAGCAGCGTAGCTGTAGACAGGGCTAGGGAGACCCAGTACTTC,CASSVAVDRARETQYF
NA,TRBV30,TRBJ1-4,TRBD1,TGTGCCTGTTTTGACGGGACAGGGGATGAAAAACTGTTTTTT,CACFDGTGDEKLFF
NA,TRBV3-1/TRBV3-2,TRBJ2-2,NA,TGTGCCAGCAGTCCATTGCGGGGGCCTATCACCGGGGAGCTGTTTTTT,CASSPLRGPITGELFF
NA,TRBV28,TRBJ1-5,TRBD1,TGTGCCAGCCGTACGCCAATGGGGACAGGAAATTATCAGCCCCAGCATTTT,CASRTPMGTGNYQPQHF
NA,TRBV19,TRBJ1-6,TRBD1,TGTGCCAGTAGTCCAACCCGGACAGGGGGCCTACACTTT,CASSPTRTGGLHF
NA,TRBV6-6,TRBJ2-1,TRBD2,TGTGCCAGCTGGGATAGCGGGAACTACAATGAGCAGTTCTTC,CASWDSGNYNEQFF
once,TRBV28,TRBJ2-1,NA,TGTGCCAGCAGTTTCCGCAGGGGTTACAATGAGCAGTTCTTC,CASSFRRGYNEQFF
NA,TRBV10-3,TRBJ1-2,TRBD1,TGTGCCATCAGTTCAGGGGGCAACTATGGCTACACCTTC,CAISSGGNYGYTF
NA,TRBV2,TRBJ2-1,NA,TGTGCCAGCAAGGGGTCAAGTAGCTCCTACAATGAGCAGTTCTTC,CASKGSSSSYNEQFF
NA,TRBV11-2,TRBJ2-7,TRBD1,TGTGCCAGCAGCTTAGATGACAGGGTGTCCTACGAGCAGTACTTC,CASSLDDRVSYEQYF